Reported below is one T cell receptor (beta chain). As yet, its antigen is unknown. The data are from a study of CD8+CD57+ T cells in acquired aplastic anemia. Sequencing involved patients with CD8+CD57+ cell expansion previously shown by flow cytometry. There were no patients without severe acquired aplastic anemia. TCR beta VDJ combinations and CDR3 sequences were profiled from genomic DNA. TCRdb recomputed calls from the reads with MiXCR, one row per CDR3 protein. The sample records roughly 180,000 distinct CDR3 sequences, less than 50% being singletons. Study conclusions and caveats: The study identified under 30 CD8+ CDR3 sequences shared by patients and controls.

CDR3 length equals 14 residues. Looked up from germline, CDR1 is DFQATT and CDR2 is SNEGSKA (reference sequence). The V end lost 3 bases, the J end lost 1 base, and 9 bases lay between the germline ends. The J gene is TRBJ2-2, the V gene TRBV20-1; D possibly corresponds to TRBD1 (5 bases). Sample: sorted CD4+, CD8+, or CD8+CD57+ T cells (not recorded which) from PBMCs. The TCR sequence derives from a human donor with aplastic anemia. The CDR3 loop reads CSARRQGNTGELFF. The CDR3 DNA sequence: TGCAGTGCTAGGAGGCAGGGGAACACCGGGGAGCTGTTTTTT.